The source of this T cell receptor beta chain is a study of shared clonotypes between healthy human individuals. The study, taken as a whole, reports: Specimens sampled were limited to blood, with tissue repertoires likely differing. About 5% of naive CD4 clonotypes were shared across four donors.

V was cut by 1 base and J by 0 bases, with 10 bases left in between. The CDR3 contains 16 residues. CDR1 is MNHNS, CDR2 SASEGT, per germline. Concerning this clone itself: Its matching antigen is unknown.

The data were produced by immunoSEQ multiplex PCR, yet TCRdb's version contains in-frame clones alone and is incomplete. Of approximately 2.4 million clones detected, approximately 96% appear once; the ten largest clones hold over 0.1%. This receptor was taken from a young man in good health. This rearrangement joins TRBV6-1 to TRBJ2-1; D ambiguous. Sequenced input: naive CD4+ T cells sorted from blood. Documented subset: CD45RA+ positively selected. Here the CDR3 reads CASSEVRSRSYNEQFF. The CDR3 coding sequence is TGTGCCAGCAGTGAAGTAAGATCGCGCTCCTACAATGAGCAGTTCTTC.